This T cell receptor beta chain was profiled in a study of T cells expressing NK-cell markers. Study-wide results and limits: Five or six donors showed dominant NKG2C+ clonotypes comprising about 1.0-7.0% of their CD8+ T cells.

Notes on this clonotype: Antigen unknown.

TCRdb derives one entry per CDR3 protein from the 5' RACE reads, leaving out DNA. In all, the sample yields some 340,000 distinct CDR3 sequences. Germline V gives CDR1 SGHRS, CDR2 YFSETQ. The CDR3 extends over 15 amino acids. This sequence was found in a man between 18 and 69 years old in good health. The V gene is TRBV5-1, the J gene TRBJ1-2; no DNA is available, so the TRBD1 call from TCRdb remains unchecked. Sequenced sample: blood T cells: a sorted CD56 or NKG2C T cell subset, CD4+ or CD8+ T cells, or bulk PBMC T cells (not recorded which). CDR3 protein: CASSLGAGVLYGYTF.